The 3 T cell receptor beta chains given below trace back to one sample, sequenced in a study of T cells in localized non-small cell lung cancer. The table came from immunoSEQ multiplex PCR; TCRdb's copy has only in-frame clones and leaves some out. The data contain about 82,000 clones, around 80% of them singletons. Material: PBMCs, obtained before any cancer treatment. These receptors originate from a man aged 40-75 years with stage II squamous cell lung carcinoma.

V and J are TRBV7-9 and TRBJ2-4; 8 bases line up with TRBD1. Per the germline V gene, CDR1 is SEHNR and CDR2 is FQNEAQ (reference sequence). CDR3 length: 15 residues. Unmatched junction bases numbered 11, after V lost 5 bases and J lost 8 bases. CDR3 sequence: CASSGTGGSLDIQYF. The CDR3 DNA is TGTGCCAGCAGCGGTACAGGGGGTTCTTTGGACATTCAGTACTTC.

The rearrangement uses TRBV20-1 and TRBJ2-5; no clear D gene. CDR3 length: 11 amino acids. Germline V gives CDR1 DFQATT, CDR2 SNEGSKA (reference sequence). CDR3 residues: CSGLGQETQYF. The DNA of the CDR3 is TGCAGCGGTTTGGGCCAAGAGACCCAGTACTTC.

This rearrangement joins TRBV11-2 to TRBJ2-7; 9 bases line up with TRBD2. J was trimmed by 2 bases and V by 2 bases; bases with no gene match: 7. CDR3 length: 16 residues. CDR1 SGHAT and CDR2 FQNNGV come from the germline V gene. CDR3 loop: CASSLTAGGPPYEQYF. As DNA, the CDR3 is TGTGCCAGCAGCTTAACAGCGGGGGGTCCTCCCTACGAGCAGTACTTC.